The 23 T cell receptor beta chains below come from one sample, sequenced in a study of Graves' ophthalmopathy and Graves' hyperthyroidism (dated by TCRdb to the late 2010s). TCRdb records Illumina HiSeq 2000 as the sequencer. For repertoire sequencing, TCR beta CDR3 regions were amplified from RNA transcripts. The first round of RT-PCR was done with HTBI primers and the Qiagen OneStep RT-PCR kit, and was followed by a second round of multiplex PCR, then size selection and purification. TCRdb cleaned the public reads at Q25 with fastp, built clones with MiXCR and kept in-frame beta chains. Every entry covers one CDR3 protein and lists the most common genes and DNA from its rows. Here the sample has about 370,000 distinct CDR3 sequences; roughly 15% occur a single time. Roughly 2.3% of the sample is held by the ten biggest clonotypes. The sample taken for sequencing was peripheral blood. These receptors all come from an adult woman with stable Graves' hyperthyroidism.

This chain uses TRBV10-3 with TRBJ1-2, with 10 bases matching TRBD1. Trimming took 6 bases from V and 0 from J; bases not matched to a gene: 4. The CDR3 is 15 residues long. In germline, CDR1 is ENHRY, CDR2 SYGVKD. The CDR3 here is CAIRGQGSANYGYTF. In nucleotides, the CDR3 is TGTGCCATCAGGGGACAGGGGTCAGCTAACTATGGCTACACCTTC.

This clonotype was recorded many times. The genes are TRBV12-3 or TRBV12-4 and TRBJ2-2; TRBD1 might be the D (6 bases). The CDR3 length is 15 residues. V was trimmed by 3 bases and J by 10 bases, leaving 18 bases between them. CDR3 region: CASSFRWTVGEELFF. As DNA, the CDR3 is TGTGCCAGCAGTTTCCGATGGACAGTAGGTGAGGAGCTGTTTTTT.

The gene calls are TRBV4-1 and TRBJ1-5, with D hard to call. The CDR3 contains 16 residues. Germline loops: CDR1 MGHRA, CDR2 YSYEKL. V lost 0 bases, J lost 3 bases, and 12 bases lay in between. CDR3 bases: TGCGCCAGCAGCCAAGACGGGCGGAGGCACAATCAGCCCCAGCATTTT. This codes for CASSQDGRRHNQPQHF.

This clonotype was found many times. The J gene is TRBJ2-7, the V gene TRBV28; 9 bases are shared with TRBD1. The CDR3 length is 15 residues. V shed 3 bases, J shed 1 base, and the junction held 4 bases outside the gene matches. Germline V lookup: CDR1 MDHEN, CDR2 SYDVKM. The DNA of the CDR3 is TGTGCCAGCAGTTTCTGGGGACAGGGTTCCTACGAGCAGTACTTC. Translating gives CASSFWGQGSYEQYF.

J is TRBJ2-7 and V is TRBV19; D is unclear. Between the trimmed V and J ends, which lost 4 bases and 2 bases, there was a span of 15 bases. Germline V gene sequence: CDR1 LNHDA, CDR2 SQIVND (reference sequence). CDR3 size: 15 residues. The CDR3 DNA is TGTGCCAGTAGTACCAAAGATAGATCGCCCTACGAGCAGTACTTC. Protein product: CASSTKDRSPYEQYF.

The gene calls are TRBV25-1 and TRBJ1-5; D is possibly TRBD1 (6 bases). In germline, CDR1 is MGHDK, CDR2 SYGVNS. This CDR3 is 14 amino acids long. The germline V and J ends were trimmed by 1 base and 4 bases, with 8 bases remaining between them. In DNA form, the CDR3 reads TGTGCCAGCAGTGAATGGGACACGAATCAGCCCCAGCATTTT. The encoded protein is CASSEWDTNQPQHF. The variable domain in full, completed from reference TRBV25-1 and TRBJ1-5, reads EADIYQTPRYLVIGTGKKITLECSQTMGHDKMYWYQQDPGMELHLIHYSYGVNSTEKGDLSSESTVSRIRTEHFPLTLESARPSHTSQYLCASSEWDTNQPQHFGDGTRLSIL.

This clonotype occurred many times. This CDR3 reads CSATYGTGGETQYF. The CDR3 DNA follows: TGCAGTGCAACATACGGGACAGGGGGGGAGACCCAGTACTTC. V and J are TRBV20-1 and TRBJ2-5, with 11 bases fitting TRBD1. After removal of 6 bases from V and 5 bases from J, the junction contained 8 bases not matched to a gene. Germline V gene data show CDR1 as DFQATT and CDR2 as SNEGSKA (reference sequence). This CDR3 spans 14 amino acids.

This clonotype occurred a few times. The rearrangement uses TRBV28 and TRBJ2-2; D remains ambiguous. The CDR3 has 14 residues. The germline V and J ends were trimmed by 6 bases and 0 bases, with 8 bases remaining between them. Germline CDR1 and CDR2: MDHEN and SYDVKM. The DNA of the CDR3 is TGTGCCAGCAGGTTTCAGTCGAACACCGGGGAGCTGTTTTTT. Translation gives CASRFQSNTGELFF.

This clonotype occurred many times. V is TRBV20-1 and J is TRBJ1-5, with D perhaps TRBD1 (6 bases). Between the trimmed V and J ends, which lost 4 bases and 3 bases, there was a span of 10 bases. Germline CDR1 is DFQATT and CDR2 is SNEGSKA (reference sequence). The CDR3 sequence is 13 residues long. The CDR3 loop is CSAIRGANQPQHF. As DNA, the CDR3 is TGCAGTGCTATTCGGGGGGCCAATCAGCCCCAGCATTTT.

This clonotype was observed a handful of times. The chain joins TRBV2 to TRBJ2-2, with TRBD1 as a possible D gene (5 bases). V dropped 3 bases and J dropped 3 bases, with 14 bases sitting between them. The CDR3 covers 16 residues. In germline, CDR1 is SNHLY, CDR2 FYNNEI. The CDR3 DNA reads as TGTGCCAGCAGTGAGTTCTCCACAGGCGACACCGGGGAGCTGTTTTTT. Its translation is CASSEFSTGDTGELFF.

This clonotype was recorded a few times. This chain connects TRBV19 to TRBJ1-5, with D uncertain. Germline lookup yields CDR1 LNHDA and CDR2 SQIVND (reference sequence). The CDR3 has 14 residues. V lost 5 bases and J 3 bases, leaving 11 bases between the germline ends. In nucleotides, the CDR3 is TGTGCCAGTAGTCCCGGACGGATCAATCAGCCCCAGCATTTT. It encodes CASSPGRINQPQHF.

This clonotype was seen repeatedly, ten times or more. The chain links TRBV28 to TRBJ2-7; 8 bases match TRBD1. Germline V gene lookup returns CDR1 MDHEN and CDR2 SYDVKM. The CDR3 is 15 residues long. The junction had 6 bases not matched to a gene; V was cut back by 3 bases and J by 2 bases. CDR3 sequence (DNA): TGTGCCAGCAGTTTCCGCCGGACAGGGCCCTACGAGCAGTACTTC. Translated: CASSFRRTGPYEQYF.

This clonotype was counted between two and nine times. V is TRBV7-3 and J is TRBJ2-5, with 7 nucleotides matching TRBD1. This CDR3 spans 14 amino acids. V lost 4 bases, J lost 1 base, and 3 bases stayed unmatched. The germline CDR1 and CDR2 sequences are SGHTA and FQGTGA. CDR3 residues: CASSSGQPQETQYF. The CDR3 DNA is TGTGCCAGCAGCTCGGGACAGCCCCAAGAGACCCAGTACTTC.

This clonotype was picked up a small number of times. The CDR3 reads CSAPLMGETQYF. The CDR3 coding sequence is TGCAGTGCCCCACTTATGGGGGAGACCCAGTACTTC. This sequence joins TRBV20-1 and TRBJ2-5; D remains ambiguous. The germline gives CDR1 DFQATT, CDR2 SNEGSKA (reference sequence). CDR3 length: 12 residues. V was cut by 6 bases and J by 5 bases, with 13 bases left in between.

This clonotype was seen at least ten times. V is TRBV25-1 and J is TRBJ2-7; 9 bases agree with TRBD1. Germline V gene sequence: CDR1 MGHDK, CDR2 SYGVNS. V was pared by 4 bases and J by 2 bases, with 9 bases of the junction left unmatched. The CDR3 consists of 16 residues. Here the CDR3 reads CASSGNPGQGAYEQYF. DNA of the CDR3: TGTGCCAGCAGTGGCAACCCGGGACAGGGAGCCTACGAGCAGTACTTC.

This clonotype was seen repeatedly, ten times or more. The chain links TRBV11-1 to TRBJ2-7; 9 bases align to TRBD1. The germline V gene encodes CDR1 SGHAT and CDR2 FQDESV (reference sequence). The CDR3 length is 17 residues. J was trimmed by 4 bases and V by 5 bases; bases with no gene match: 15. The CDR3: CASSPQNPHRGRYEQYF. The CDR3 DNA is TGTGCCAGCAGCCCACAGAACCCTCACAGGGGGCGGTACGAGCAGTACTTC.

This clonotype came up a few times. A read error may be the cause here, since a much bigger clone is one base away. The chain has TRBV9 and TRBJ2-5; 10 bases fit TRBD1. The CDR3 runs to 15 residues. Germline lookup yields CDR1 SGDLS and CDR2 YYNGEE. This CDR3 is CASSDDRGPGETKYF. The CDR3 DNA is TGTGCCAGCAGCGACGACAGGGGGCCGGGGGAGACCAAGTACTTC. Full variable domain (missing parts from reference TRBV9 and TRBJ2-5): DSGVTQTPKHLITATGQRVTLRCSPRSGDLSVYWYQQSLDQGLQFLIQYYNGEERAKGNILERFSAQQFPDLHSELNLSSLELGDSALYFCASSDDRGPGETKYFGPGTRLLVL.

This clonotype was found many times. J is TRBJ2-7 and V is TRBV6-1; 7 nucleotides match TRBD2. The CDR3 sequence is 13 residues long. The V gene's germline CDR1 is MNHNS and CDR2 SASEGT. V lost 7 bases, J lost 4 bases, and 7 bases stayed unmatched. The chain's CDR3 is CASITREVYEQYF. In nucleotides, the CDR3 is TGTGCCAGCATAACCCGGGAGGTTTACGAGCAGTACTTC.

This clonotype was counted once. A much bigger clone sits one base away, suggesting this may be a read error. The chain joins TRBV15 to TRBJ2-7; 8 positions agree with TRBD2. In germline, CDR1 is LNHNV, CDR2 YYDKDF (reference sequence). The CDR3 spans 13 residues. The CDR3 protein is CVTSGPGGDEQYF. CDR3 nucleotides: TGTGTCACCAGCGGCCCCGGGGGGGACGAGCAGTACTTC. The variable domain in full, with the rest retrieved from reference TRBV15 and TRBJ2-7, is DAMVIQNPRYQVTQFGKPVTLSCSQTLNHNVMYWYQQKSSQAPKLLFHYYDKDFNNEADTPDNFQSRRPNTSFCFLDIRSPGLGDTAMYLCVTSGPGGDEQYFGPGTRLTVT.

This clonotype was detected many times. The chain joins TRBV2 to TRBJ2-5; perhaps TRBD2 as D (6 bases). The CDR3 has 13 residues. Germline CDR1 SNHLY, CDR2 FYNNEI. V was pared by 3 bases and J by 5 bases, with 10 bases between. The CDR3 sequence: CASSDGRGETQYF. In DNA form, the CDR3 reads TGTGCCAGCAGTGACGGGAGAGGGGAGACCCAGTACTTC.

In regard to this clonotype: The conserved phenylalanine or tryptophan is not found at the CDR3 terminus, so this likely reflects a read error. J is TRBJ1-1 and V is TRBV6-5, with TRBD1 identical over 9 bases. Germline CDR1 MNHEY, CDR2 SVGAGI. This CDR3 is 14 amino acids long. V shed 3 bases and J 3 bases; nucleotides not matched to a gene: 2. In DNA form, the CDR3 reads TGTGCCAGCAGTTATAGGGACAGGGACACTGAAGCTTTCTAT. It specifies CASSYRDRDTEAFY.

This clonotype has at least ten counts. The chain couples TRBV3-1 to TRBJ2-5; no clear D. There are 16 residues in the CDR3. Germline assignment: CDR1 LGHDT and CDR2 YNNKEL (reference sequence). V was trimmed by 0 bases and J by 5 bases, leaving 16 bases between them. The CDR3 nucleotides are TGTGCCAGCAGCCAAGACAAGAGTCTAAGTGGGGAGACCCAGTACTTC. Amino acids: CASSQDKSLSGETQYF.

The rearrangement joins TRBV7-2 to TRBJ2-7; D not resolved. The CDR3 extends over 15 amino acids. Germline V gene lookup returns CDR1 SGHTA and CDR2 FQGNSA. The V end was cut by 6 bases, the J end by 3 bases, with 18 bases between. The CDR3 spells CASSFGTGPHYEQYF. DNA for the CDR3: TGTGCCAGCAGTTTTGGTACCGGGCCCCACTACGAGCAGTACTTC.